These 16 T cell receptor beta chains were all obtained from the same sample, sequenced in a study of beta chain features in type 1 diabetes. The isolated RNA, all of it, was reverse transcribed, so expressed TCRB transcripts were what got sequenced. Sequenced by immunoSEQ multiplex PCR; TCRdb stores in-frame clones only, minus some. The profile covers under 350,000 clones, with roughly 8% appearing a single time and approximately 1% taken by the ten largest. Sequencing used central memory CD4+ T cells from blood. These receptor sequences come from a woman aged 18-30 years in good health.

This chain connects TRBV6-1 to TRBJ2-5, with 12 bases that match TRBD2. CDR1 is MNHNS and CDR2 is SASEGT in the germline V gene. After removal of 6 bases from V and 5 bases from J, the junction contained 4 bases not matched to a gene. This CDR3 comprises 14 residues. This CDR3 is CASRSGTSGETQYF. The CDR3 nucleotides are TGTGCCAGCAGATCCGGGACTAGCGGGGAGACCCAGTACTTC.

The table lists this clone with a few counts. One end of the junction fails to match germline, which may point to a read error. The CDR3: CANSLTGGSTRTDTQYF. CDR3 DNA: TGTGCCAACAGCTTAACGGGGGGCTCCACCCGCACAGATACGCAGTATTTT. V gene TRBV7-2 combines with J gene TRBJ2-3; TRBD2 might be the D (7 bases). The CDR3 totals 17 residues. In germline, CDR1 is SGHTA, CDR2 FQGNSA. The full variable domain, completed using reference TRBV7-2 and TRBJ2-3, is GAGVSQSPSNKVTEKGKDVELRCDPISGHTALYWYRQSLGQGLEFLIYFQGNSAPDKSGLPSDRFSAERTGGSVSTLTIQRTQQEDSAVYLCANSLTGGSTRTDTQYFGPGTRLTVL.

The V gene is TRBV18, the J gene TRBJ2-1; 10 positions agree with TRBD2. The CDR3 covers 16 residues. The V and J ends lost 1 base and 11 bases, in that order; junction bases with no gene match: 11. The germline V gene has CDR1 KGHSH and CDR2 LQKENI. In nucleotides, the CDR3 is TGTGCCAGCTCACCACAGCGGGGGGGCGACTCCGGTCAGCAGTTCTTC. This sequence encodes CASSPQRGGDSGQQFF.

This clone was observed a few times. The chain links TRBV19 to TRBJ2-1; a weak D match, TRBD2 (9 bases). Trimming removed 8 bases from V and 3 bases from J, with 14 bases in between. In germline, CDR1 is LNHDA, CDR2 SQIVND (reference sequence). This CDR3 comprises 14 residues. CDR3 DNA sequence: TGTGCCAGTCTAGCGGGACAGGACTACAATGAGCAGTTCTTC. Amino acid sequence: CASLAGQDYNEQFF.

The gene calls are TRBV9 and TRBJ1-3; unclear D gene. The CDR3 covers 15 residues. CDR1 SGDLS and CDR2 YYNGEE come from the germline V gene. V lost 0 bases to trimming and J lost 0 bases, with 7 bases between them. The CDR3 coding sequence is TGTGCCAGCAGCGTAGTTGGAGGCTCTGGAAACACCATATATTTT. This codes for CASSVVGGSGNTIYF. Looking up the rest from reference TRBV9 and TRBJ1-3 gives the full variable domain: DSGVTQTPKHLITATGQRVTLRCSPRSGDLSVYWYQQSLDQGLQFLIQYYNGEERAKGNILERFSAQQFPDLHSELNLSSLELGDSALYFCASSVVGGSGNTIYFGEGSWLTVV.

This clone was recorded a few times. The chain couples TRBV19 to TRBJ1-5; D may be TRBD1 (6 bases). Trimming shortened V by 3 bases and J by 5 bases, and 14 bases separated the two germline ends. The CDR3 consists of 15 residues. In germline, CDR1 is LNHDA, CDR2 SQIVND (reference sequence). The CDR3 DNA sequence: TGTGCCAGTAGTATCCTGCAGTCAGGGGATCAGCCCCAGCATTTT. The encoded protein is CASSILQSGDQPQHF. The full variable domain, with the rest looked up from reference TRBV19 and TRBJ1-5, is DGGITQSPKYLFRKEGQNVTLSCEQNLNHDAMYWYRQDPGQGLRLIYYSQIVNDFQKGDIAEGYSVSREKKESFPLTVTSAQKNPTAFYLCASSILQSGDQPQHFGDGTRLSIL.

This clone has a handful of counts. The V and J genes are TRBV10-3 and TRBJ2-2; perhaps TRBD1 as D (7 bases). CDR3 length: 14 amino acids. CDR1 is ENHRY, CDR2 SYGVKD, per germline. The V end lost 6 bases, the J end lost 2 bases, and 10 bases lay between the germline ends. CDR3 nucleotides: TGTGCCATCAGACAGGGGACTAACACCGGGGAGCTGTTTTTT. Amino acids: CAIRQGTNTGELFF.

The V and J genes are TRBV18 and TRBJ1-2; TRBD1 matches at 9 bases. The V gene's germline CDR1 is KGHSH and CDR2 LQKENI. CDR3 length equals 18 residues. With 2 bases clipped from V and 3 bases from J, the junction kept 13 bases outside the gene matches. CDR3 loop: CASSPKGTGLMVYYGYTF. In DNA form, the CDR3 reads TGTGCCAGCTCACCAAAGGGGACAGGGCTCATGGTATACTATGGCTACACCTTC.

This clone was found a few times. CDR3 region: CSASRGNEQFF. As DNA, the CDR3 is TGCAGCGCGAGCAGGGGTAATGAGCAGTTCTTC. The V call is TRBV29-1, the J call TRBJ2-1; a weak D match, TRBD1 (6 bases). The CDR3 length is 11 residues. V was pared by 7 bases and J by 7 bases, with 11 bases between. Germline V CDR1 and CDR2: SQVTM, ANQGSEA.

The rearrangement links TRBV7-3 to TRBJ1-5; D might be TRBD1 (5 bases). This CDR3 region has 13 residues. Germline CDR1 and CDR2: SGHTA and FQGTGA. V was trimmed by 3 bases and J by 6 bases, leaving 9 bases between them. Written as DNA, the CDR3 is TGTGCCAGCAGCTTCCAGGGCGGTCAGCCCCAGCATTTT. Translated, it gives CASSFQGGQPQHF. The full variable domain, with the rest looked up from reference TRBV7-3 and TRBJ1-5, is GAGVSQTPSNKVTEKGKYVELRCDPISGHTALYWYRQSLGQGPEFLIYFQGTGAADDSGLPNDRFFAVRPEGSVSTLKIQRTERGDSAVYLCASSFQGGQPQHFGDGTRLSIL.

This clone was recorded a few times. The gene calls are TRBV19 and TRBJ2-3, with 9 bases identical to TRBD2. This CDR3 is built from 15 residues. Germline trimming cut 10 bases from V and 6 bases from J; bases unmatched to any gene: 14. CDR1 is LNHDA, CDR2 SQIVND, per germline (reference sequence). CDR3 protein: CATKNMRGGRDTQYF. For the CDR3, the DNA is TGTGCCACCAAGAATATGCGGGGGGGCCGCGATACGCAGTATTTT.

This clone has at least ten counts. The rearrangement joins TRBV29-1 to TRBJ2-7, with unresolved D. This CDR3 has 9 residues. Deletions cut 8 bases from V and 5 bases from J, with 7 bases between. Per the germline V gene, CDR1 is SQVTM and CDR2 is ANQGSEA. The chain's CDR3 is CSWRHEQYV. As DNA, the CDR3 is TGCAGCTGGCGGCACGAGCAGTACGTC.

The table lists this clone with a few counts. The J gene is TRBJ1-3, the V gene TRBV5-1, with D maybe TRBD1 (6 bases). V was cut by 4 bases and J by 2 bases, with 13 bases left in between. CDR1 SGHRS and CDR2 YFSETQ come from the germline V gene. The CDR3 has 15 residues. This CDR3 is CASSPSGTTGNTIYF. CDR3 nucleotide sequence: TGCGCCAGCAGCCCCTCCGGGACAACTGGAAACACCATATATTTT.

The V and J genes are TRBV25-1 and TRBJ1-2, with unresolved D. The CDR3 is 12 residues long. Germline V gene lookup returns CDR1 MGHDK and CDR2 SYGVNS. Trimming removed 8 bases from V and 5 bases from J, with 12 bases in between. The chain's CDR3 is CASRGNRYGYTF. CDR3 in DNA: TGTGCCAGCCGGGGAAATCGTTATGGCTACACCTTC.

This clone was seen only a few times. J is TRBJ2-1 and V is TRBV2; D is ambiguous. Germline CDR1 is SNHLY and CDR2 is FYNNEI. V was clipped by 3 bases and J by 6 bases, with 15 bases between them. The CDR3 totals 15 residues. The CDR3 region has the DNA TGTGCCAGCAGTGAGGCAAGGTCTAGGGTCAATGAGCAGTTCTTC. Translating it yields CASSEARSRVNEQFF.

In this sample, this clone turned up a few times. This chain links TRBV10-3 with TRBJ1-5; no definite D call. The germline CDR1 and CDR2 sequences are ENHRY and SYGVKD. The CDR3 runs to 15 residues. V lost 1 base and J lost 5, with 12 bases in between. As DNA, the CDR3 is TGTGCCATCAGTGAGTTGGGAGGTAGGGATCAGCCCCAGCATTTT. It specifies CAISELGGRDQPQHF.